This TCR beta chain was obtained from a study of blood T cell repertoires in COVID-19. This table comes from immunoSEQ multiplex PCR, and its TCRdb copy is limited to in-frame clones, with some not included. The repertoire consists of 15,000 to 20,000 clones, with roughly 81% occurring once and the leading ten covering roughly 8%. Between the trimmed V and J ends, which lost 2 bases and 7 bases, there was a span of 16 bases. The germline gives CDR1 KGHDR, CDR2 SFDVKD. CDR3 length: 16 residues. This rearrangement joins TRBV24-1 to TRBJ1-4; a possible D gene is TRBD1 (6 bases). Sequenced: peripheral blood. The source of this sequence is a man aged 55 to 70 with acute or convalescent COVID-19. The CDR3 spells CATSDSPGRGSEKLFF. DNA of the CDR3: TGTGCCACCAGTGATTCCCCTGGCAGGGGAAGTGAAAAACTGTTTTTT.